These 14 T cell receptor beta chains share one sample of origin, sequenced in a study of spatial heterogeneity in lung cancer. Sample time point: sample taken at primary tumor resection. Antigens of these TCRs are unknown. Broader study findings: Counts of expanded alpha and beta TCRs within tumors tracked the tumor nonsynonymous mutation count.

In TCRdb, the 5' RACE reads were re-called with MiXCR into one record per CDR3 protein. The profile shows under 9,000 distinct CDR3 sequences, under 15% of them singletons. Material: lung tumor tissue, obtained at surgery. These receptors originate from a male donor with early-stage non-small cell lung cancer.

Ten or more counts support this clonotype. In a library made to pick up alpha chains, this beta chain is a stray read with a size that means little. V and J are TRBV19 and TRBJ2-2, with D unclear. Germline CDR1 is LNHDA and CDR2 is SQIVND (reference sequence). The CDR3 runs 14 residues. V was pared by 6 bases and J by 4 bases, with 12 bases between. CDR3 in DNA: TGTGCCAGTAGCGACACCCTGAGCACCGGGGAGCTGTTTTTT. This sequence encodes CASSDTLSTGELFF.

This clonotype is labeled medium-sized. Being off target in a library aimed at alpha chains, this beta chain has a size of little meaning. V usage is TRBV3-1 and J usage is TRBJ1-2; D gene uncertain. V lost 0 bases, J lost 8 bases, and 13 bases lay in between. This CDR3 contains 14 residues. Germline-derived CDR1 and CDR2 are LGHDT and YNNKEL (reference sequence). CDR3 bases: TGTGCCAGCAGCCAAGATGGAAGGATTGGCGGCTACACCTTC. It encodes CASSQDGRIGGYTF. Looking up the rest from reference TRBV3-1 and TRBJ1-2 gives the full variable domain: DTAVSQTPKYLVTQMGNDKSIKCEQNLGHDTMYWYKQDSKKFLKIMFSYNNKELIINETVPNRFSPKSPDKAHLNLHINSLELGDSAVYFCASSQDGRIGGYTFGSGTRLTVV.

This clonotype was found a few times. As an off-target read in a library built for alpha chains, this beta chain has a frequency of little significance. The chain has TRBV7-2 and TRBJ1-1; tentative D call: TRBD1 (5 bases). Germline CDR1 SGHTA, CDR2 FQGNSA. V was cut by 4 bases and J by 3 bases, with 9 bases left in between. The CDR3 consists of 13 residues. The CDR3 nucleotides read TGTGCCAGCAGCTCCCAGGGTTACACTGAAGCTTTCTTT. Residues: CASSSQGYTEAFF.

This clonotype has more than one count but fewer than ten. For a library built for alpha chains, this beta chain is a stray read; little rests on its size. V and J are TRBV12-3 or TRBV12-4 and TRBJ2-7, with D possibly being TRBD2 (6 bases). The ends were cut back, 5 bases at V and 3 bases at J, with 17 bases in the middle. CDR3 size: 15 residues. CDR3 loop: CASSSEPGLIYEQYF. CDR3 sequence (DNA): TGTGCCAGCAGTAGCGAACCGGGACTGATCTACGAGCAGTACTTC.

This clonotype appeared a few times. Little can be read into the size of this beta chain, an off-target read in a library designed for alpha chains. The rearrangement joins TRBV6-1 to TRBJ2-1; TRBD1 aligns across 7 bases. J was trimmed by 7 bases and V by 8 bases; bases with no gene match: 8. Germline lookup yields CDR1 MNHNS and CDR2 SASEGT. The CDR3 is 13 residues long. The CDR3 loop reads CASVGTALNEQFF. DNA for the CDR3: TGTGCCAGCGTGGGGACAGCATTAAATGAGCAGTTCTTC.

This clonotype was counted at least ten times. In a library made to pick up alpha chains, this beta chain is a stray read with a size that means little. The V and J genes are TRBV28 and TRBJ2-1; perhaps TRBD2 as D (6 bases). Deletions cut 3 bases from V and 9 bases from J, with 12 bases between. The germline CDR1 and CDR2 sequences are MDHEN and SYDVKM. The length of the CDR3 is 13 residues. The CDR3 here is CASSFLMEGEQFF. DNA for the CDR3: TGTGCCAGCAGTTTCCTCATGGAGGGTGAGCAGTTCTTC. Full variable domain (missing parts from reference TRBV28 and TRBJ2-1): DVKVTQSSRYLVKRTGEKVFLECVQDMDHENMFWYRQDPGLGLRLIYFSYDVKMKEKGDIPEGYSVSREKKERFSLILESASTNQTSMYLCASSFLMEGEQFFGPGTRLTVL.

There are many counts of this clonotype. This beta chain is an off-target read within a library intended for alpha chains, so its frequency means little. The rearrangement joins TRBV7-2 to TRBJ1-1; D remains unclear. From germline, CDR1 is SGHTA and CDR2 FQGNSA. The CDR3 loop spans 13 amino acids. Between the trimmed V and J ends, which lost 0 bases and 8 bases, there was a span of 10 bases. CDR3 residues: CASSLAPGMEAFF. CDR3 nucleotide sequence: TGTGCCAGCAGCTTAGCGCCCGGGATGGAAGCTTTCTTT.

This clonotype has at least ten counts. With the library built for alpha chains, this beta chain is off target and its frequency is not meaningful. The chain combines TRBV7-9 with TRBJ2-7; possible D gene TRBD1, 6 bases. The CDR3 length is 14 residues. The V gene lost 0 bases and the J gene lost 1 base, with 7 bases spanning the gap. Germline lookup yields CDR1 SEHNR and CDR2 FQNEAQ (reference sequence). CDR3 nucleotides: TGTGCCAGCAGCTTAGCCGACAGGTCCTACGAGCAGTACTTC. Its translation is CASSLADRSYEQYF.

This clonotype was counted many times. Being off target in a library aimed at alpha chains, this beta chain has a size of little meaning. This rearrangement joins TRBV29-1 to TRBJ2-3; tentative D call: TRBD1 (5 bases). The germline V gene has CDR1 SQVTM and CDR2 ANQGSEA. V was clipped by 5 bases and J by 0 bases, with 21 bases between them. This CDR3 contains 17 residues. The CDR3 region has the DNA TGCAGCGTTTTGGGGCCGTACCCTACGACTAGCACAGATACGCAGTATTTT. It is translated as CSVLGPYPTTSTDTQYF.

Worth noting for this clonotype: Since the library was made to target alpha chains, this beta chain is a stray read and its abundance is not meaningful. CDR3 bases: TGTGCCAGCAGCCAAGGGAACGTCAACATTCAGTACTTC. It yields the protein CASSQGNVNIQYF. The V call is TRBV14, the J call TRBJ2-4; no clear D gene. Germline V gene lookup returns CDR1 SGHDN and CDR2 FVKESK. Trimming left V 1 base short and J 7 bases short, with 8 bases between. This CDR3 contains 13 residues.

Worth noting for this clonotype: This beta chain was picked up by a library intended for alpha chains and is off target, so its count carries little meaning. This chain links TRBV12-3 or TRBV12-4 with TRBJ2-1; D is unresolved. V was shortened by 3 bases and J by 9 bases, with 12 bases between the two germline ends. This CDR3 has 13 amino acids. CDR3 amino acids: CASSFGKAREQFF. The DNA of the CDR3 is TGTGCCAGCAGTTTCGGTAAGGCCCGTGAGCAGTTCTTC.

This clonotype showed up many times. A library prepared for alpha chains yielded this beta chain as an off-target read; its size is of little meaning. The V and J genes are TRBV6-1 and TRBJ1-2; possible D gene TRBD1, 5 bases. Germline V gives CDR1 MNHNS, CDR2 SASEGT. V shed 4 bases and J shed 4 bases, with 19 bases lying between them. The CDR3 is 16 amino acids. The DNA for the CDR3 is TGTGCCAGCAGTGTCGGAGAAAACAGGCGCCCCTATGGCTACACCTTC. Its translation: CASSVGENRRPYGYTF.

This clonotype has a count of ten or more. This beta chain is an off-target read within a library intended for alpha chains, so its frequency means little. V is TRBV28 and J is TRBJ2-3, with D maybe TRBD1 (5 bases). This CDR3 region has 16 residues. V dropped 2 bases and J dropped 1 base, with 13 bases sitting between them. Germline V gene lookup returns CDR1 MDHEN and CDR2 SYDVKM. The CDR3 coding sequence is TGTGCCAGCAGTTTACCCAGGGCCAGAGGCACAGATACGCAGTATTTT. It yields the protein CASSLPRARGTDTQYF.

Many counts were recorded for this clonotype. This beta chain came through as a stray read in a library set up for alpha chains, and its size says little. CDR3 sequence: CAWSSGSLWYEKLFF. In DNA, the CDR3 is TGTGCCTGGAGTAGCGGATCCCTGTGGTATGAAAAACTGTTTTTT. The rearrangement links TRBV30 to TRBJ1-4; no reliable D call. The CDR3 has 15 amino acids. The V gene lost 2 bases and the J gene lost 6 bases, with 16 bases spanning the gap. Germline loops: CDR1 GTSNPN, CDR2 SVGIG (reference sequence). Using reference TRBV30 and TRBJ1-4 for the parts outside the CDR3, the full variable domain is SQTIHQWPATLVQPVGSPLSLECTVEGTSNPNLYWYRQAAGRGLQLLFYSVGIGQISSEVPQNLSASRPQDRQFILSSKKLLLSDSGFYLCAWSSGSLWYEKLFFGSGTQLSVL.